Sequencing of this T cell receptor (beta chain) was carried out in a study of cytomegalovirus exposure and HLA in healthy donors. Across the study: For the 300 to 400 genotyped donors, 75% to 90% fell within the Caucasian-associated ancestry cluster. The study, taken as a whole, reports: The study listed roughly 160 cytomegalovirus-associated TCR beta chains. In a later analysis, the majority of CMV-associated beta chains seemingly showed HLA restriction.

A note on this clone: Its antigen is as yet unknown.

The CDR3 length is 17 residues. V dropped 3 bases and J dropped 2; count of bases not matched to a gene: 9. Per the germline V gene, CDR1 is SEHNR and CDR2 is FQNEAQ (reference sequence). With 60 Vbeta and 13 Jbeta primers, the PCR was carried out. Libraries were prepared by immunoSEQ multiplex PCR; TCRdb keeps only in-frame clonotypes and omits some of them. This table has a few hundred thousand clones, 70% to 85% appearing once. Sequencing was carried out using PBMCs. The V and J genes are TRBV7-9 and TRBJ2-5; 10 nucleotides line up with TRBD2. The TCR was taken from a girl between 2 and 10 years old in good health and CMV-seronegative. CDR3 region: CASSLGIAGGGQETQYF. CDR3 nucleotide sequence: TGTGCCAGCAGCTTGGGGATAGCGGGGGGTGGACAAGAGACCCAGTACTTC.